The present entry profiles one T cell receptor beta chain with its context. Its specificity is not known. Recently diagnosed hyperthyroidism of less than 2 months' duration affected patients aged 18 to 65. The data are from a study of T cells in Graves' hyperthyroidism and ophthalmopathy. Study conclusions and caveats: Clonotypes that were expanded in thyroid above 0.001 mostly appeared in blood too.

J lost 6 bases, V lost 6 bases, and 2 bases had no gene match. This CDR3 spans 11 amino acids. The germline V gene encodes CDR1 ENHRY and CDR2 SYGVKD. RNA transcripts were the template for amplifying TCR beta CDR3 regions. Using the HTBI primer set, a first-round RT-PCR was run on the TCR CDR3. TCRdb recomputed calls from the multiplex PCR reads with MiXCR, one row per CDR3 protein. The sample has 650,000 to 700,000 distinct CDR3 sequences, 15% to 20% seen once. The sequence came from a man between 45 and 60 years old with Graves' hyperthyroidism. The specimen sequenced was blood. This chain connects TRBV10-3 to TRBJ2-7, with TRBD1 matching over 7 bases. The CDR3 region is CAIRQGLEQYF. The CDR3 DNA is TGTGCCATCAGACAGGGGCTCGAGCAGTACTTC.